One sample yielded the 18 T cell receptor beta chains listed below, sequenced in a study of blood T cell repertoires in COVID-19. Libraries were prepared by immunoSEQ multiplex PCR; TCRdb keeps only in-frame clonotypes and omits some of them. The sample shows a few hundred thousand clones, around 86% of them seen only once. Sequenced sample: peripheral blood. The receptors derive from a woman aged 55-70 years with COVID-19, enrolled during active disease.

V gene TRBV5-1 combines with J gene TRBJ1-1; D is unresolved. CDR1 SGHRS and CDR2 YFSETQ come from the germline V gene. The CDR3 spans 19 residues. The V end lost 0 bases, the J end lost 5 bases, and 26 bases lay between the germline ends. The CDR3: CASSLGLPGRPTLGTEAFF. CDR3 sequence (DNA): TGCGCCAGCAGCTTGGGACTACCGGGCCGCCCAACCTTGGGGACTGAAGCTTTCTTT.

This chain joins TRBV11-2 and TRBJ1-6; no clear D. The CDR3 contains 12 residues. CDR1 is SGHAT and CDR2 is FQNNGV in the germline V gene. V gave up 5 bases and J gave up 5 bases, with 4 bases separating them. The CDR3 coding sequence is TGTGCCAGCAGCCTTAATAATTCACCCCTCCACTTT. This encodes CASSLNNSPLHF.

The chain couples TRBV18 to TRBJ2-3; D possibly corresponds to TRBD2 (5 bases). The germline CDR1 and CDR2 sequences are KGHSH and LQKENI. The CDR3 has 13 amino acids. V was clipped by 3 bases and J by 10 bases, with 14 bases between them. CDR3 sequence reads: CASSPDSSIPQYF. In nucleotides, the CDR3 is TGTGCCAGCTCACCGGACTCCAGCATCCCGCAGTATTTT.

The V gene is TRBV30, the J gene TRBJ2-7, with D unclear. Deletions cut 0 bases from V and 2 bases from J, with 11 bases between. From germline, CDR1 is GTSNPN and CDR2 SVGIG (reference sequence). The CDR3 length is 14 residues. CDR3 sequence reads: CAWSVSWLPYEQYF. CDR3 nucleotides: TGTGCCTGGAGTGTCTCGTGGCTGCCCTACGAGCAGTACTTC. Complete variable domain (other parts from reference TRBV30 and TRBJ2-7): SQTIHQWPATLVQPVGSPLSLECTVEGTSNPNLYWYRQAAGRGLQLLFYSVGIGQISSEVPQNLSASRPQDRQFILSSKKLLLSDSGFYLCAWSVSWLPYEQYFGPGTRLTVT.

The chain carries TRBV7-3 and TRBJ2-3; 8 bases match TRBD2. The CDR3 contains 16 residues. Germline V gene sequence: CDR1 SGHTA, CDR2 FQGTGA. Germline trimming cut 1 base from V and 5 bases from J; bases unmatched to any gene: 8. The chain's CDR3 is CASSLRRGAGEDTQYF. Written as DNA, the CDR3 is TGTGCCAGCAGCTTAAGGAGAGGAGCGGGAGAAGATACGCAGTATTTT. Full variable domain (missing parts from reference TRBV7-3 and TRBJ2-3): GAGVSQTPSNKVTEKGKYVELRCDPISGHTALYWYRQSLGQGPEFLIYFQGTGAADDSGLPNDRFFAVRPEGSVSTLKIQRTERGDSAVYLCASSLRRGAGEDTQYFGPGTRLTVL.

The chain recombines TRBV28 with TRBJ2-2; no clear D gene. The germline CDR1 and CDR2 sequences are MDHEN and SYDVKM. V shed 10 bases and J shed 0 bases, with 9 bases lying between them. The CDR3 has 13 residues. CDR3: CAIKSTNTGELFF. The CDR3 DNA reads as TGTGCCATCAAAAGCACGAACACCGGGGAGCTGTTTTTT.

This clone was counted between two and nine times. The V call is TRBV5-1, the J call TRBJ2-1, with D perhaps matching TRBD2 (5 bases). The CDR3 has 17 amino acids. V lost 0 bases and J 0 bases, leaving 13 bases between the germline ends. Looked up from germline, CDR1 is SGHRS and CDR2 is YFSETQ. CDR3 nucleotides: TGCGCCAGCAGCTTGGGGTACGGGGATAGCTCCTACAATGAGCAGTTCTTC. It translates to CASSLGYGDSSYNEQFF.

The genes are TRBV30 and TRBJ1-6, with D hard to call. Germline CDR1 is GTSNPN and CDR2 is SVGIG (reference sequence). Trimming stripped 5 bases from V and 8 bases from J, with 16 bases between. This CDR3 region has 14 residues. This CDR3 is CAWARSLEDSPLHF. In DNA form, the CDR3 reads TGTGCCTGGGCAAGATCTCTAGAGGATTCACCCCTCCACTTT.

This clone was counted only a few times. This chain uses TRBV7-8 with TRBJ1-1; perhaps TRBD1 as D (6 bases). This CDR3 is 14 amino acids long. V was trimmed by 5 bases and J by 6 bases, leaving 16 bases between them. Germline CDR1 and CDR2: SGHVS and FQNEAQ. The CDR3 region has the DNA TGTGCCAGCAGCGATCGAGGGGGTATCGCTGAAGCTTTCTTT. This codes for CASSDRGGIAEAFF.

V and J are TRBV19 and TRBJ2-7, with 10 positions matching TRBD1. Trimming took 7 bases from V and 5 from J; bases not matched to a gene: 5. Germline CDR1 reads LNHDA; CDR2 reads SQIVND (reference sequence). The CDR3 extends over 13 amino acids. CDR3 DNA: TGTGCCAGTAACCCGGGACAGGGGAACGAGCAGTACTTC. This encodes CASNPGQGNEQYF.

The chain uses TRBV28 and TRBJ1-5; D remains ambiguous. CDR1 and CDR2 from the germline V gene are MDHEN and SYDVKM. Trimming stripped 4 bases from V and 2 bases from J, with 15 bases between. The CDR3 has 16 amino acids. The CDR3 sequence is CASSSYRGDGNQPQHF. The CDR3 DNA follows: TGTGCCAGCAGTTCTTATCGGGGTGACGGCAATCAGCCCCAGCATTTT.

This sequence joins TRBV3-1 (or the pseudogene TRBV3-2) and TRBJ1-6; 8 bases match TRBD1. Trimming took 4 bases from V and 7 from J; bases not matched to a gene: 3. Looked up from germline, CDR1 is LGHDT and CDR2 is YNNKEL (reference sequence). The CDR3 extends over 14 amino acids. In DNA, the CDR3 is TGTGCCAGCAGCCTGGGACAGGAGAATTCACCCCTCCACTTT. This encodes CASSLGQENSPLHF.

The genes are TRBV19 and TRBJ1-1; D is unclear. V was shortened by 6 bases and J by 4 bases, with 12 bases between the two germline ends. The CDR3 is 13 residues long. Germline-derived CDR1 and CDR2 are LNHDA and SQIVND (reference sequence). The DNA for the CDR3 is TGTGCCAGTAGCCTGGGAGTACGCACTGAAGCTTTCTTT. It encodes CASSLGVRTEAFF.

This clone was seen at least ten times. V gene TRBV6-2 or TRBV6-3 combines with J gene TRBJ2-7, with 7 positions matching TRBD2. The CDR3 loop spans 15 amino acids. Germline V CDR1 and CDR2: MNHEY, SVGEGT. The trim removed 2 bases at V and 0 bases at J, leaving 4 bases unmatched. The CDR3 nucleotides are TGTGCCAGCAGTTACGGAGGGGAGGGCTCCTACGAGCAGTACTTC. Its protein is CASSYGGEGSYEQYF.

The V call is TRBV27, the J call TRBJ2-5, with 16 bases matching TRBD2. The V segment lost 4 bases and the J segment 4 bases; nucleotides outside the gene matches: 6. The germline CDR1 and CDR2 sequences are MNHEY and SMNVEV (reference sequence). CDR3 size: 17 residues. The CDR3 reads CASSSLGTSGRGETQYF. In nucleotides, the CDR3 is TGTGCCAGCAGTTCCCTAGGGACTAGCGGGAGGGGAGAGACCCAGTACTTC.

V usage is TRBV15 and J usage is TRBJ1-2, with D hard to call. The CDR3 has 13 residues. V was clipped by 6 bases and J by 3 bases, with 11 bases between them. Germline CDR1 reads LNHNV; CDR2 reads YYDKDF (reference sequence). CDR3 nucleotides: TGTGCCACCAGGGTCCTCGGGGACTATGGCTACACCTTC. This sequence encodes CATRVLGDYGYTF.

CDR3 loop: CASSLAAGGVKHF. The CDR3 nucleotides read TGTGCCAGCAGCTTAGCGGCGGGGGGCGTCAAACACTTT. V is TRBV7-9 and J is TRBJ1-6; tentatively, D is TRBD1 (6 bases). V lost 0 bases to trimming and J lost 19 bases, with 16 bases between them. The CDR3 is 13 amino acids. CDR1 is SEHNR and CDR2 is FQNEAQ in the germline V gene (reference sequence).

The V and J genes are TRBV28 and TRBJ1-3; no clear D. The CDR3 consists of 16 residues. Germline CDR1 MDHEN, CDR2 SYDVKM. The germline V and J ends were trimmed by 1 base and 2 bases, with 12 bases remaining between them. The CDR3: CASSLLRGGAGNTIYF. CDR3 bases: TGTGCCAGCAGTTTATTGCGGGGAGGAGCTGGAAACACCATATATTTT.